Reported below is one T cell receptor beta chain. The antigen remains undetermined. These data originate in a study of response to subunit inactivated influenza vaccine. Study observations and caveats: Each seasonal flu vaccination may recruit only limited new T cells, authors suggested.

MiXCR, run by TCRdb on the RT-PCR reads, gives a single entry per CDR3 protein. Among more than 550,000 distinct CDR3 sequences, 12% were seen once, and the ten largest hold around 9.6%. The CDR3 is 15 amino acids. V dropped 6 bases and J dropped 5; count of bases not matched to a gene: 6. Germline loops: CDR1 MNHEY, CDR2 SMNVEV (reference sequence). The chain employs TRBV27 and TRBJ2-1; TRBD2 matches at 11 bases. This TCR was sampled from a middle-aged man who received an inactivated influenza vaccine. The sample here was PBMCs from blood, taken on the day of vaccination. In DNA form, the CDR3 reads TGTGCCAGCAGACCAACTAGCGGGGGCCACAATGAGCAGTTCTTC. Encoded protein: CASRPTSGGHNEQFF.